This T cell receptor beta chain was identified in a study of cytomegalovirus exposure and HLA in healthy donors. The repertoire was sequenced with immunoSEQ multiplex PCR; TCRdb's copy has only in-frame clones and lacks some. Among about 140,000 clones, approximately 86% were seen once, and the ten largest hold roughly 9%. Looked up from germline, CDR1 is SEHNR and CDR2 is FQNEAQ (reference sequence). This CDR3 has 13 amino acids. The germline V and J ends were trimmed by 3 bases and 11 bases, with 16 bases remaining between them. V and J are TRBV7-9 and TRBJ1-1; D perhaps matches TRBD1 (6 bases). The sample was PBMCs. This sequence was found in a man aged 18 to 35 in good health and CMV-seropositive. CDR3 in DNA: TGTGCCAGCAGCTTTGATGGGGGCGCCTATGCTTTCTTT. Translating it yields CASSFDGGAYAFF.